A single sample gave rise to the 12 T cell receptor beta chains below, sequenced in a study of regulatory T cells in long-lasting Graves disease. HTBI primers from iRepertoire and Arm-PCR of CDR3 regions yielded the TCR beta libraries. TCRdb reprocessed the multiplex PCR reads with MiXCR, giving one entry per CDR3 protein. The sample shows 560,000 or so distinct CDR3 sequences, more than 15% of them seen only once. Time point denoted: newly diagnosed GD, antithyroid drugs for less than 3 months. The TCR library was made from RNA extracted from PBMCs. This sample also appeared in a second study, on T cells in Graves' hyperthyroidism and ophthalmopathy.

The sample in question was peripheral blood mononuclear cells (PBMCs), obtained at new diagnosis, from a patient treated with antithyroid drugs. The receptors were gathered from a man aged 18 to 30 with Graves disease.

The count of this clonotype is one. V usage is TRBV7-3 and J usage is TRBJ1-5, with D perhaps TRBD1 (5 bases). Germline V gene data show CDR1 as SGHTA and CDR2 as FQGTGA. Deletions cut 6 bases from V and 0 bases from J, with 9 bases between. The CDR3 sequence is 14 residues long. CDR3 protein: CASRLGGSNQPQHF. The DNA of the CDR3 is TGTGCCAGCAGACTTGGGGGTAGCAATCAGCCCCAGCATTTT. The full variable domain, in which reference TRBV7-3 and TRBJ1-5 provide the parts outside the CDR3, is GAGVSQTPSNKVTEKGKYVELRCDPISGHTALYWYRQSLGQGPEFLIYFQGTGAADDSGLPNDRFFAVRPEGSVSTLKIQRTERGDSAVYLCASRLGGSNQPQHFGDGTRLSIL.

This clonotype was counted ten times or more. The chain's CDR3 is CSASSRVGEGQYF. The CDR3 DNA sequence: TGCAGTGCTTCCTCACGGGTGGGAGAAGGGCAGTATTTT. The chain uses TRBV20-1 and TRBJ2-3; TRBD2 is a possible D gene (5 bases). CDR3 length equals 13 residues. Germline V gene lookup returns CDR1 DFQATT and CDR2 SNEGSKA (reference sequence). Between the trimmed V and J ends, which lost 5 bases and 11 bases, there was a span of 20 bases.

This clonotype occurred a few times. The chain carries TRBV20-1 and TRBJ2-1; TRBD2 aligns across 9 bases. V was pared by 6 bases and J by 5 bases, with 5 bases of the junction left unmatched. Germline V CDR1 and CDR2: DFQATT, SNEGSKA (reference sequence). This CDR3 has 13 amino acids. CDR3 sequence: CSAAGLAHNEQFF. DNA of the CDR3: TGCAGTGCGGCGGGACTAGCCCACAATGAGCAGTTCTTC.

This clonotype was observed many times. The chain links TRBV28 to TRBJ1-6; no clear D gene. Per the germline V gene, CDR1 is MDHEN and CDR2 is SYDVKM. CDR3 size: 13 residues. The V end lost 2 bases, the J end lost 6 bases, and 5 bases lay between the germline ends. This CDR3 reads CASSLGRNSPLHF. Here the CDR3 DNA reads TGTGCCAGCAGTTTAGGTCGTAATTCACCCCTCCACTTT. Based on the CDR3 plus reference TRBV28 and TRBJ1-6, the full variable domain is DVKVTQSSRYLVKRTGEKVFLECVQDMDHENMFWYRQDPGLGLRLIYFSYDVKMKEKGDIPEGYSVSREKKERFSLILESASTNQTSMYLCASSLGRNSPLHFGNGTRLTVT.

This clonotype was detected ten times or more. The chain employs TRBV12-3 or TRBV12-4 and TRBJ2-7; D is uncertain. V was cut by 6 bases and J by 1 base, with 10 bases left in between. The CDR3 is 13 residues long. The CDR3 DNA reads TGTGCCAGCAGCCCGAGAATTTCCTACGAGCAGTACTTC. Encoded protein: CASSPRISYEQYF.

Points on this clonotype: A far larger clone differs by one base, so this is likely a read error. As the CDR3 is not closed by the conserved phenylalanine or tryptophan, this likely results from a read error. V gene TRBV6-5 combines with J gene TRBJ1-1, with D unclear. There are 15 residues in the CDR3. Germline V gene sequence: CDR1 MNHEY, CDR2 SVGAGI. The V end lost 0 bases, the J end lost 3 bases, and 11 bases lay between the germline ends. CDR3: CASSYSQQLYTEAFS. CDR3 DNA: TGTGCCAGCAGTTACTCGCAGCAGCTGTACACTGAAGCTTTCTCT.

This clonotype appeared a few times. The V gene is TRBV25-1, the J gene TRBJ1-1; D gene ambiguous. CDR1 is MGHDK, CDR2 SYGVNS, per germline. Between the trimmed V and J ends, which lost 8 bases and 6 bases, there was a span of 13 bases. The CDR3 loop spans 12 amino acids. CDR3: CASGVLGAEAFF. The CDR3 coding sequence is TGTGCCAGCGGAGTCTTGGGCGCTGAAGCTTTCTTT.

This clonotype was seen a few times. V is TRBV19 and J is TRBJ2-1; D ambiguous. With 6 bases removed from V and 9 bases from J, the gap between germline ends came to 12 bases. This CDR3 spans 12 amino acids. Germline CDR1 reads LNHDA; CDR2 reads SQIVND (reference sequence). The chain's CDR3 is CASSSTPFEQFF. The CDR3 DNA follows: TGTGCCAGTAGCAGTACTCCCTTTGAGCAGTTCTTC.

This clonotype was recorded many times. This sequence joins TRBV5-1 and TRBJ1-2, with D maybe TRBD1 (5 bases). Germline-derived CDR1 and CDR2 are SGHRS and YFSETQ. Trimming shortened V by 2 bases and J by 5 bases, and 7 bases separated the two germline ends. The CDR3 is 12 amino acids. In DNA, the CDR3 is TGCGCCAGCAGCTTTGACAGATATGGCTACACCTTC. The encoded protein is CASSFDRYGYTF.

The chain couples TRBV4-1 to TRBJ2-7, with 7 bases aligning to TRBD2. The CDR3 extends over 14 amino acids. CDR1 is MGHRA and CDR2 is YSYEKL in the germline V gene. V trimming: 0 bases; J trimming: 12 bases; junction bases outside the gene matches: 11. CDR3 residues: CASSQEGRTSFPYF. The CDR3 nucleotides read TGCGCCAGCAGCCAAGAGGGAAGGACTAGTTTCCCGTACTTC.

The V and J genes are TRBV7-9 and TRBJ2-7; 9 nucleotides agree with TRBD1. This CDR3 comprises 12 residues. Trimming took 5 bases from V and 10 from J; bases not matched to a gene: 6. CDR1 is SEHNR, CDR2 FQNEAQ, per germline (reference sequence). The CDR3 here is CASSPGQGQQYF. CDR3 bases: TGTGCCAGCAGCCCAGGACAGGGGCAACAGTACTTC.

This clonotype was seen many times. The rearrangement uses TRBV25-1 and TRBJ2-5; D gene uncertain. This CDR3 has 15 residues. V dropped 6 bases and J dropped 4 bases, with 18 bases sitting between them. Germline lookup yields CDR1 MGHDK and CDR2 SYGVNS. This CDR3 is CASRNQARLGETQYF. The DNA for the CDR3 is TGTGCCAGCAGGAATCAGGCTCGGCTGGGAGAGACCCAGTACTTC.